This T cell receptor beta chain was obtained from a study of CD8 T cells in ankylosing spondylitis. Overall study results and limits: From matched ankylosing spondylitis synovial fluid, disease-linked clones were reportedly recovered at significantly enriched levels. Some of these motif variants have turned up before, in reports on reactive arthritis synovial fluid and blood. A TCR beta motif of fewer than 10 highly homologous variants seemed to mark ankylosing spondylitis blood.

This clonotype was seen ten or more times. Its cognate antigen is unknown. This CDR3 region has 17 residues. V was pared by 6 bases and J by 0 bases, with 11 bases of the junction left unmatched. Each TCR beta library was made by quantitative 5'-RACE that incorporated molecular barcodes. TCRdb passed the 5' RACE reads through MiXCR, listing each CDR3 protein once. The sample includes some 840,000 distinct CDR3 sequences, roughly 12% of them seen just once. The clonotype was recovered from a male donor with ankylosing spondylitis. The rearrangement joins TRBV12-3 or TRBV12-4 to TRBJ1-5; 7 bases align to TRBD1. Sequenced input: blood, either unsorted or a sorted T cell fraction (not recorded which). DNA of the CDR3: TGTGCCAGCAGCCCTAGATCCGGGACAGTTAGCAATCAGCCCCAGCATTTT. Its translation is CASSPRSGTVSNQPQHF.